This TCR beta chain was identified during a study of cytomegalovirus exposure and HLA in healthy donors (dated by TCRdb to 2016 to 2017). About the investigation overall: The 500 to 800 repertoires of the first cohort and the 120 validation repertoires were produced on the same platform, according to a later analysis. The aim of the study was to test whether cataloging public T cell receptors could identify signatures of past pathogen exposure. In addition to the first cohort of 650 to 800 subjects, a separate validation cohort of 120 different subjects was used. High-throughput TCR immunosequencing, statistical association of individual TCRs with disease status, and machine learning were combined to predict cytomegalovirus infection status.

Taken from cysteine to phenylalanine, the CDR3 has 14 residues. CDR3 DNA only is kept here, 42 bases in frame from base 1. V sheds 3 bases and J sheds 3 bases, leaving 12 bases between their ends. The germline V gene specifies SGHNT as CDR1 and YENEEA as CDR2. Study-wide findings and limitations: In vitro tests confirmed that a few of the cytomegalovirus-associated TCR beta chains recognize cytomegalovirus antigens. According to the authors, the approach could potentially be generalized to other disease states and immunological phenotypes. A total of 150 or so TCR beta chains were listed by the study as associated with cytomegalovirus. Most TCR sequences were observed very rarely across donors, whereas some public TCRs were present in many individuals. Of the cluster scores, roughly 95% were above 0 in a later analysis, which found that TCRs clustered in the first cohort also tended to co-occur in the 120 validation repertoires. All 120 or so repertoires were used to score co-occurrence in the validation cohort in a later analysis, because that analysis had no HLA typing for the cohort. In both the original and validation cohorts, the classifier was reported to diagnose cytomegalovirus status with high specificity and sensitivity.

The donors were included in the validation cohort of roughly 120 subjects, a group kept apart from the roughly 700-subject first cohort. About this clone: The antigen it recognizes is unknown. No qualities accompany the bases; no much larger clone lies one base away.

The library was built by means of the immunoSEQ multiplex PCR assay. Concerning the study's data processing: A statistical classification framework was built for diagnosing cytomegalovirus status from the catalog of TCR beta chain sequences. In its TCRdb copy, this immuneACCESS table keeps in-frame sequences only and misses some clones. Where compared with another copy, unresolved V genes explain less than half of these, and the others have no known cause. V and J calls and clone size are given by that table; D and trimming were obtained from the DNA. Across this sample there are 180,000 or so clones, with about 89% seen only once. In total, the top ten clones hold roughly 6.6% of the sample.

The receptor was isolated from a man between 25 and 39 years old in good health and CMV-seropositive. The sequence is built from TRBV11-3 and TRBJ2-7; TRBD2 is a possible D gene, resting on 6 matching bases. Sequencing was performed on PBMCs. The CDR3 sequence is CASSLGADYYEQYF. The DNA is TGTGCCAGCAGCTTGGGAGCGGACTACTACGAGCAGTACTTC.